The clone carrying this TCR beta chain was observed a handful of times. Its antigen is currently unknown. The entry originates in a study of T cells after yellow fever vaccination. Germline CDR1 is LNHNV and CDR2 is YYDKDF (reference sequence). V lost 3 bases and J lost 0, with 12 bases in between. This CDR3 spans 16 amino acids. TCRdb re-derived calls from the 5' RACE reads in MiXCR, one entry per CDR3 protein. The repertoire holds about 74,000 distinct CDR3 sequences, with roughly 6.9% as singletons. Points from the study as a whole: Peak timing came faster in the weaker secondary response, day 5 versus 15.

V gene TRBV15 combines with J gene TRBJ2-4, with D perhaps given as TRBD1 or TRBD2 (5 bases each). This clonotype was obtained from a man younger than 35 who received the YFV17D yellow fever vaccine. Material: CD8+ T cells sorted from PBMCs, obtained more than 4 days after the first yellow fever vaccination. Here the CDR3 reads CATSRTRDRAKNIQYF. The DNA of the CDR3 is TGTGCCACCAGCAGGACCCGGGACCGAGCCAAAAACATTCAGTACTTC.